This TCR beta chain was captured in a study of regulatory and conventional T cells in RAG deficiency (dated by TCRdb to 2016 to 2017). Study-level background: To compare the diversity and composition of the repertoires of Treg, conventional CD4+ and CD8+ T cells between RAG-deficient patients and healthy controls, the study applied high-throughput TCR beta sequencing. Points the paper makes about the study in general: All patient T-cell subsets had shorter CDR3 lengths; Omenn syndrome patients showed >85% Treg-Tconv repertoire overlap at nucleotide and amino acid level. Compared with control T-cell subpopulations, the RAG-deficient patients had markedly lower Shannon entropy and higher Simpson indices. The CD25-high CD127-low cells sorted from Omenn syndrome patients may be peripherally activated cells rather than true Treg cells. Compared with controls, Omenn syndrome and CID/AS patients had around 110-fold fewer unique TCR beta sequences in Treg cells, but only roughly 9.3-fold fewer in the other subsets. Some T-cell subset analyses were not done for some subjects.

The library was obtained by the immunoSEQ multiplex PCR assay. Genomic DNA from the sorted T-cell subsets was used to amplify rearranged TCR beta chain products, which were then sequenced. In the authors' own workflow: Repertoire diversity of productive TCR beta rearrangements was quantified using Shannon entropy and Simpson indices. To gauge clonal expansion, the frequencies of the 100 most abundant productive TCR beta clonotypes among total reads were added together. The TRB repertoires were evaluated with a self-reactivity index based on amino acid usage at CDR3beta positions 6 and 7. Two-way ANOVA was used for repertoire analyses, while Student t or Mann-Whitney tests were used for flow cytometric analyses. This immuneACCESS table, as held by TCRdb, lists in-frame sequences with V and J called but not all clones. Of the missing ones, under half trace to an unresolved V gene in checked studies; the others have no known cause. That table gives V, J and clone size, and the DNA gave D and trimming. A total of roughly 20,000 clones appear in this sample, about 87% of them only once. 1.4% of the sample rests with the top ten.

Before genomic DNA extraction, regulatory T cells were isolated from blood as CD4+CD25-high CD127-low cells. About 8 healthy control donors were used as the comparison group for repertoire analyses. Counted from cysteine to phenylalanine, this CDR3 has 15 amino acids. Only CDR3 DNA remains: 45 bases, in frame from the first base. Germline trimming: 6 bases from V, 1 base from J; junction bases outside gene matches: 8. CDR1 MDHEN and CDR2 SYDVKM were looked up in the germline V gene. This clone was seen just once. This clone's antigen is unknown. There are no base qualities to consult, and no much larger clone falls within one base. These same data were also listed under a study on regulatory T cells. Reported in the second study: The multiplex PCR used 52 forward TRBV primers and 13 reverse TRBJ primers, with assay-based and computational corrections for amplification bias. Patient repertoires showed restricted unique TRB V-J pairs and skewed V and J gene usage, most marked in regulatory T cells. The study compared T-cell receptor beta repertoires of sorted regulatory, conventional CD4+ and CD8+ T cells in CD3G-deficient patients with those in healthy controls. Peripheral blood mononuclear cells were isolated by Ficoll density separation. Within the immunoSEQ assay, multiplex PCR amplified rearranged TRB loci from genomic DNA. Sequencing of the TRB amplicons was done on an Illumina HiSeq platform. Custom algorithms error-filtered the raw sequences and aligned the raw sequences to reference gene sequences, after which the immunoSEQ online tools were used for analysis. Frequencies of productive and nonproductive TRB rearrangements were evaluated among both unique and total sequences. Group comparisons used t tests, Mann-Whitney tests or two-way ANOVA run in Prism software.

This chain is built from TRBV28 and TRBJ2-5; 7 bases in the middle match TRBD1. Sequenced sample: Tregs sorted from blood. This sequence was found in a human donor in good health. The DNA sequence is TGTGCCAGCAGCATCGACAGGGTCTTCCAAGAGACCCAGTACTTC. Translation gives CASSIDRVFQETQYF. Beyond the CDR3, the reference TRBV28 and TRBJ2-5 genes provide the residues; the full variable domain reads: DVKVTQSSRYLVKRTGEKVFLECVQDMDHENMFWYRQDPGLGLRLIYFSYDVKMKEKGDIPEGYSVSREKKERFSLILESASTNQTSMYLCASSIDRVFQETQYFGPGTRLLVL.